These 8 T cell receptor beta chains were all obtained from the same sample, sequenced in a study of blood T cells in healthy people across ages (dated by TCRdb to 2014 to 2015). The library was obtained by 5' RACE. TCRdb shows the sequencer as Illumina HiSeq 2500. A second PCR of about 6 to 12 cycles was performed with a sample-barcoded 5' primer and a J-beta primer mix. TCRdb itself trimmed the public reads at Q25 with fastp, ran MiXCR and retained productive beta chains. CDR3 protein sequences are deduplicated, and each keeps its most common genes and DNA. This sample gives around 970,000 distinct CDR3 sequences in total; just over 50% of them show up just once. About 20% of the sample goes to the ten largest clones. Sequencing was done on a sample of blood. Every receptor here comes from an older woman in good health.

This chain connects TRBV25-1 to TRBJ2-7; 16 bases fit TRBD2. The CDR3 consists of 17 residues. CDR1 is MGHDK, CDR2 SYGVNS, per germline. The J segment lost 5 bases and the V segment lost 1 base, leaving 5 bases of the junction unmatched. The CDR3 DNA is TGTGCCAGCAGTGAATTGGGACTAGCGGGAGGGGGGGACGAGCAGTACTTC. Protein sequence: CASSELGLAGGGDEQYF.

The V call is TRBV5-5, the J call TRBJ2-3; D call uncertain. CDR1 and CDR2 from the germline V gene are SGHKS and YYEKEE (reference sequence). The CDR3 is 13 residues long. The germline V and J ends were trimmed by 7 bases and 2 bases, with 11 bases remaining between them. The CDR3 nucleotides are TGTGCCAGCTCAGTTGGATACACAGATACGCAGTATTTT. Its protein product is CASSVGYTDTQYF. Full variable domain (outside the CDR3, taken from reference TRBV5-5 and TRBJ2-3): DAGVTQSPTHLIKTRGQQVTLRCSPISGHKSVSWYQQVLGQGPQFIFQYYEKEERGRGNFPDRFSARQFPNYSSELNVNALLLGDSALYLCASSVGYTDTQYFGPGTRLTVL.

The rearrangement joins TRBV30 to TRBJ1-2, with D perhaps matching TRBD1 (5 bases). V was shortened by 0 bases and J by 8 bases, with 13 bases between the two germline ends. Germline CDR1 GTSNPN, CDR2 SVGIG (reference sequence). This CDR3 has 13 amino acids. CDR3 in amino acids: CAWSVYGAGGYTF. The CDR3 region has the DNA TGTGCCTGGAGTGTATATGGGGCCGGAGGCTACACCTTC.

The table lists this clonotype with a few counts. The V and J genes are TRBV4-1 and TRBJ2-7; possibly TRBD1 for D (5 bases). Per the germline V gene, CDR1 is MGHRA and CDR2 is YSYEKL. V dropped 4 bases and J dropped 3 bases, with 13 bases sitting between them. The CDR3 contains 14 residues. CDR3 DNA sequence: TGCGCCAGCAGCCGGTGGGGCCAGGACTACGAGCAGTACTTC. Translation: CASSRWGQDYEQYF.

The V and J genes are TRBV6-2 or TRBV6-3 and TRBJ2-1; 8 nucleotides line up with TRBD2. The junction had 12 bases not matched to a gene; V was cut back by 1 base and J by 4 bases. From germline, CDR1 is MNHEY and CDR2 SVGEGT. There are 18 residues in the CDR3. The CDR3 spells CASSYFFSGVHPYNEQFF. In nucleotides, the CDR3 is TGTGCCAGCAGTTACTTTTTTAGCGGGGTTCACCCATACAATGAGCAGTTCTTC.

V and J are TRBV13 and TRBJ2-3; TRBD2 matches 12 bases. The V segment lost 6 bases and the J segment 8 bases; nucleotides outside the gene matches: 6. The germline gives CDR1 PRHDT, CDR2 FYEKMQ (reference sequence). This CDR3 comprises 14 residues. The CDR3 here is CASRLAGGPGTQYF. The CDR3 nucleotides are TGTGCCAGCAGACTAGCGGGAGGCCCTGGTACGCAGTATTTT.

This clonotype was detected only a few times. V gene TRBV20-1 combines with J gene TRBJ2-3, with TRBD2 identical over 10 bases. The germline gives CDR1 DFQATT, CDR2 SNEGSKA (reference sequence). The CDR3 runs 15 residues. After removal of 7 bases from V and 1 base from J, the junction contained 8 bases not matched to a gene. The chain's CDR3 is CSGQAGGRGTDTQYF. CDR3 sequence (DNA): TGCAGTGGCCAAGCGGGAGGGCGGGGCACAGATACGCAGTATTTT.

This chain connects TRBV4-1 to TRBJ1-5; D is uncertain. Trimming pared 4 bases from V and 4 bases from J, leaving 11 bases between. CDR1 MGHRA and CDR2 YSYEKL come from the germline V gene. The CDR3 contains 14 residues. CDR3: CASSRLMRNQPQHF. The DNA of the CDR3 is TGCGCCAGCAGCCGCCTCATGAGGAATCAGCCCCAGCATTTT.